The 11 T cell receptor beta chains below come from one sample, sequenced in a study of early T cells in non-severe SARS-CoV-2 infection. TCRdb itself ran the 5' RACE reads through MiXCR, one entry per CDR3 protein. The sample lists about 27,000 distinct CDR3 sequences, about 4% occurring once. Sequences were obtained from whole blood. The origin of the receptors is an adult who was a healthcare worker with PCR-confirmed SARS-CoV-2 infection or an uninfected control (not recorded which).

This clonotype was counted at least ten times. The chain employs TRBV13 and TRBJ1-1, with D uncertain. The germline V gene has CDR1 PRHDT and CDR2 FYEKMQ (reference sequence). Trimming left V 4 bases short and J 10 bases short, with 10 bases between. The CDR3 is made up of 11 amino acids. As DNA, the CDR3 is TGTGCCAGCAGCTCCACCCGGGTAGCTTTCTTT. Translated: CASSSTRVAFF.

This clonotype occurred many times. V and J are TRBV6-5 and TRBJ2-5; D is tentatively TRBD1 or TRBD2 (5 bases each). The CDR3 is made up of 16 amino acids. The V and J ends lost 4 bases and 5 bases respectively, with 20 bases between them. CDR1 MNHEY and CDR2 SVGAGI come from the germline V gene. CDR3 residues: CASSFLSTGQRETQYF. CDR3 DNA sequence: TGTGCCAGCAGTTTTCTGTCTACGGGGCAACGGGAGACCCAGTACTTC.

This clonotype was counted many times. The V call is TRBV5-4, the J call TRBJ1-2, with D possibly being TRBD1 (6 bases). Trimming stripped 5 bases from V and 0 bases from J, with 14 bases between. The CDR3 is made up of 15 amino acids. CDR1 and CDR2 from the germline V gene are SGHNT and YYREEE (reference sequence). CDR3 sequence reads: CASRHDRTSNYGYTF. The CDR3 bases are TGTGCCAGCAGACATGACAGGACCTCTAACTATGGCTACACCTTC.

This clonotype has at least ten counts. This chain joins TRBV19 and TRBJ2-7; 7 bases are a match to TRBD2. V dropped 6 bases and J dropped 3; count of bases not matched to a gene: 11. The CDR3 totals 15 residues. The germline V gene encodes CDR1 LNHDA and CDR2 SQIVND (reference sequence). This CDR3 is CASSPMAGEGYEQYF. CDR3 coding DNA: TGTGCCAGTAGCCCCATGGCGGGAGAAGGCTACGAGCAGTACTTC.

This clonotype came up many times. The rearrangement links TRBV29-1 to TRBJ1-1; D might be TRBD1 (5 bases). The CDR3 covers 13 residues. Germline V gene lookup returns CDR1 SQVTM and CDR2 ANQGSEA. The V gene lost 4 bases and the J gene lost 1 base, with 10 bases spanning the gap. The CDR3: CSVAPGGNTEAFF. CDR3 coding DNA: TGCAGCGTTGCCCCGGGGGGGAACACTGAAGCTTTCTTT. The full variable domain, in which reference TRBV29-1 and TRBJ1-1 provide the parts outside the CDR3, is SAVISQKPSRDICQRGTSLTIQCQVDSQVTMMFWYRQQPGQSLTLIATANQGSEATYESGFVIDKFPISRPNLTFSTLTVSNMSPEDSSIYLCSVAPGGNTEAFFGQGTRLTVV.

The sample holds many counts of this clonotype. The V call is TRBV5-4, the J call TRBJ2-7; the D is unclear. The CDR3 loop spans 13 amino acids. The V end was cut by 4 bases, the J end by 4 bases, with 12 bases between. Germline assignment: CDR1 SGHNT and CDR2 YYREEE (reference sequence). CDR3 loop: CASSPVGMYEQYF. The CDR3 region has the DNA TGTGCCAGCAGCCCAGTAGGCATGTACGAGCAGTACTTC.

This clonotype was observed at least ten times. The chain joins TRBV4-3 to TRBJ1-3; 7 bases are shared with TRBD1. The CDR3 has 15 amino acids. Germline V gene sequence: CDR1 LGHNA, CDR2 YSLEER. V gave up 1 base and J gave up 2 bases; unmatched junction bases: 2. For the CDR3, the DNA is TGCGCCAGCAGCCAAGTCGGGACAGCTGGAAACACCATATATTTT. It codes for CASSQVGTAGNTIYF.

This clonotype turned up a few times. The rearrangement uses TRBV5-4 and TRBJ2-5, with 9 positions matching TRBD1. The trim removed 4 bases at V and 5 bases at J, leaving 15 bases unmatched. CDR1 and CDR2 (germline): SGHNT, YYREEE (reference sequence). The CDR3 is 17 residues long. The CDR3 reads CASSDGTGSSMLETQYF. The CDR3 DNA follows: TGTGCCAGCAGCGACGGGACAGGGTCATCGATGCTGGAGACCCAGTACTTC.

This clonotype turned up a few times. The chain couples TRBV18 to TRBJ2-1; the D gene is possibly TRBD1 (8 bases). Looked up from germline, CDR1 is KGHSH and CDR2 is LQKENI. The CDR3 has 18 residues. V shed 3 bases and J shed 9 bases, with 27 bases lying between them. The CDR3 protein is CASSPTNDRGLPGGEQFF. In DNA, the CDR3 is TGTGCCAGCTCACCTACTAACGACAGGGGACTACCAGGGGGTGAGCAGTTCTTC.

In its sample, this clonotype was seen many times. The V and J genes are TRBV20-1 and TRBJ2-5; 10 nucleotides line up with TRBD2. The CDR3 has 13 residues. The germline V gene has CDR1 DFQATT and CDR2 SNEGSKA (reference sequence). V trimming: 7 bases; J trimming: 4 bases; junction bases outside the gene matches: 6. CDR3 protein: CSVQREGGETQYF. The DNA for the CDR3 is TGCAGTGTTCAGCGGGAGGGAGGAGAGACCCAGTACTTC.

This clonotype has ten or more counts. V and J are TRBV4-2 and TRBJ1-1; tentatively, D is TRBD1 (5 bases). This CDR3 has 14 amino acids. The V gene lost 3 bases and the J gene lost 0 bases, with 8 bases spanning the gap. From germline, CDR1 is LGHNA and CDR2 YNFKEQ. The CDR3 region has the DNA TGTGCCAGCAGCCAGGGGGTCATGAACACTGAAGCTTTCTTT. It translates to CASSQGVMNTEAFF.